This T cell receptor (beta chain) was found in a study of CD8+ T cells in alopecia areata. The overall study: At a dose of 5 to 10 mg twice daily, oral tofacitinib was given to treated patients.

To note about this clone: Its cognate antigen is unknown.

Treatment: oral pan-JAK inhibitor, 5-10 mg twice daily. The study, taken as a whole, reports: There were many expanded lesional clones persisting in scalp and blood during tofacitinib.

Trimming at V came to 5 bases and at J to 10 bases, leaving 11 bases not matched to a gene. The germline V gene has CDR1 LGHNA and CDR2 YNFKEQ. The CDR3 extends over 14 amino acids. Extracted from the samples, RNA was reverse transcribed into cDNA to serve as the sequencing template. Sequencing was performed with immunoSEQ multiplex PCR; in TCRdb, only in-frame clones are kept and a portion is missing. The sample has under 300,000 clones, about three fifths seen once. The V and J genes are TRBV4-2 and TRBJ2-1; 7 nucleotides align to TRBD1. This receptor was taken from a human donor with alopecia areata. The sample consisted of CD4+ T cells sorted from blood, taken at week 52, from a patient treated with tofacitinib. The CDR3 loop reads CASSFRRTGREQFF. Written as DNA, the CDR3 is TGTGCCAGCAGCTTTCGACGGACAGGACGAGAGCAGTTCTTC.